This entry is about one TCR beta chain. Its antigen is not known. The sample comes from a study of cytomegalovirus exposure and HLA in healthy donors. Across the whole study: The 120 or so validation repertoires used a platform that matched the one used for the approximately 610 first-cohort repertoires, as a later analysis reported. General study results and limits: TCR sequences were mostly rare, though some public TCRs occurred in many donors. The study put some 150 TCR beta chains on its list as cytomegalovirus-associated. High sensitivity and specificity were reportedly achieved when the classifier diagnosed cytomegalovirus status.

The CDR3 is 17 residues long. V lost 1 base, J lost 0 bases, and 13 bases lay in between. Germline CDR1 is SGHTA and CDR2 is FQGTGA. Only in-frame clones appear in the TCRdb table, and some are missing; sequencing was by immunoSEQ multiplex PCR. The data show around 70,000 clones, roughly 94% seen once. V gene TRBV7-3 combines with J gene TRBJ2-1; TRBD1 is a possible D gene (7 bases). Sequenced sample: PBMCs. This receptor was taken from a young man in good health and CMV-seropositive. DNA for the CDR3: TGTGCCAGCAGCTTAAGAGCAGGGGGGAGCTCCTACAATGAGCAGTTCTTC. Its protein is CASSLRAGGSSYNEQFF. Drawing the rest from reference TRBV7-3 and TRBJ2-1, the complete variable domain is GAGVSQTPSNKVTEKGKYVELRCDPISGHTALYWYRQSLGQGPEFLIYFQGTGAADDSGLPNDRFFAVRPEGSVSTLKIQRTERGDSAVYLCASSLRAGGSSYNEQFFGPGTRLTVL.